This TCR beta chain emerged from a study of blood T cell repertoires in COVID-19. Study in general: Italy, Spain and the United States were the sources of the convalescent and acute COVID-19 samples.

The V end was cut by 3 bases, the J end by 5 bases, with 14 bases between. Germline loops: CDR1 SGHKS, CDR2 YYEKEE (reference sequence). The CDR3 loop spans 14 amino acids. Followed over time, Seattle patients had been enrolled while infection was active. Clones were read by immunoSEQ multiplex PCR, and TCRdb kept only the in-frame ones, dropping some. Among roughly 300,000 clones listed, around 84% were seen once. The V gene is TRBV5-5, the J gene TRBJ2-5, with D perhaps TRBD1 (6 bases). Sequenced material: peripheral blood. The sequence was collected from a human donor with COVID-19, enrolled during active disease. The donor label of this sample is uncertain. CDR3 coding DNA: TGTGCCAGCAGCTCGACAGGCCGAGGGGAGACCCAGTACTTC. It specifies CASSSTGRGETQYF. Full variable domain (remainder filled in from reference TRBV5-5 and TRBJ2-5): DAGVTQSPTHLIKTRGQQVTLRCSPISGHKSVSWYQQVLGQGPQFIFQYYEKEERGRGNFPDRFSARQFPNYSSELNVNALLLGDSALYLCASSSTGRGETQYFGPGTRLLVL.